One and the same sample provided the 24 T cell receptor beta chains below, sequenced in a study of shared clonotypes between healthy human individuals. The data were produced by immunoSEQ multiplex PCR, yet TCRdb's version contains in-frame clones alone and is incomplete. The sample lists 2 million to 2.5 million clones, about nine tenths seen once, with 0.3% to 0.45% in the top ten. Input material: naive CD4+ T cells from PBMCs. The subset denotes: CD45RA+ positively selected. These receptor sequences come from a man aged 18 to 35 in good health. Some clones in this sample may be carry-over from other donors' samples.

This chain uses TRBV6-4 with TRBJ2-2, with no clear D. V lost 6 bases, J lost 7 bases, and 15 bases lay in between. The CDR3 has 14 residues. The germline V gene encodes CDR1 MRHNA and CDR2 SNTAGT. The CDR3 sequence: CASSDTRRDGELFF. The CDR3, as DNA: TGTGCCAGCAGCGACACCCGAAGGGACGGGGAGCTGTTTTTT.

The CDR3 region has the DNA TGTGCCAGCATTCCAAGGGAAGATACGCAGTATTTT. Protein: CASIPREDTQYF. J is TRBJ2-3 and V is TRBV6-1, with D unclear. Germline CDR1 and CDR2: MNHNS and SASEGT. V gave up 7 bases and J gave up 5 bases, with 10 bases separating them. CDR3 length: 12 amino acids.

About this clone itself: Different DNA sequences within this sample yield the same CDR3. The chain has TRBV5-1 and TRBJ2-7, with 8 nucleotides matching TRBD2. V lost 0 bases and J lost 3; bases outside the gene matches: 5. This CDR3 is 15 amino acids long. The germline CDR1 and CDR2 sequences are SGHRS and YFSETQ. The CDR3 bases are TGCGCCAGCAGCTTGGTGGTAGCGGGGAACTACGAGCAGTACTTC. This gives the protein CASSLVVAGNYEQYF.

The chain has TRBV5-1 and TRBJ1-4, with D tentatively TRBD1 (6 bases). CDR1 is SGHRS and CDR2 is YFSETQ in the germline V gene. Trimming cost V 0 bases and J 12 bases, with 21 bases left between them. The CDR3 contains 16 residues. CDR3 loop: CASSLAGHLSGQELFF. The DNA of the CDR3 is TGCGCCAGCAGCTTGGCGGGACATCTTAGTGGCCAGGAACTGTTTTTT.

This chain connects TRBV7-9 to TRBJ1-4; 11 bases fit TRBD1. The V segment lost 2 bases and the J segment 7 bases; nucleotides outside the gene matches: 6. Germline V gene sequence: CDR1 SEHNR, CDR2 FQNEAQ (reference sequence). The CDR3 consists of 16 residues. The CDR3 region is CASSLRPGQGGEKLFF. The CDR3, as DNA: TGTGCCAGCAGCTTACGGCCGGGACAGGGGGGTGAAAAACTGTTTTTT.

This sequence joins TRBV9 and TRBJ2-1; 8 nucleotides match TRBD1. Germline values: CDR1 SGDLS, CDR2 YYNGEE. This CDR3 is built from 16 residues. V lost 3 bases and J lost 6; bases outside the gene matches: 11. The CDR3 DNA is TGTGCCAGCAGCGCCCGAGGGACAGGCGGAGCCAATGAGCAGTTCTTC. Amino acid sequence: CASSARGTGGANEQFF.

The chain employs TRBV27 and TRBJ2-3; D is undetermined. The CDR3 contains 18 residues. CDR1 MNHEY and CDR2 SMNVEV come from the germline V gene (reference sequence). V was pared by 6 bases and J by 1 base, with 23 bases between. CDR3 in amino acids: CASSPDRVIWGGTDTQYF. The CDR3 DNA sequence: TGTGCCAGCAGCCCTGACCGCGTCATTTGGGGTGGCACAGATACGCAGTATTTT.

This rearrangement joins TRBV29-1 to TRBJ2-1, with D maybe TRBD1 (6 bases). This CDR3 contains 16 residues. The V end lost 2 bases, the J end lost 5 bases, and 19 bases lay between the germline ends. CDR1 is SQVTM and CDR2 is ANQGSEA in the germline V gene. The CDR3 loop reads CSVEPSGAKGNNEQFF. CDR3 bases: TGCAGCGTTGAACCCTCAGGGGCTAAAGGGAACAATGAGCAGTTCTTC.

The chain joins TRBV2 to TRBJ2-3; 14 bases fit TRBD2. Per germline, CDR1 SNHLY and CDR2 FYNNEI. There are 18 residues in the CDR3. V shed 1 base, J shed 4 bases, and the junction held 7 bases outside the gene matches. CDR3 residues: CASSEVLGLAGVSDTQYF. CDR3 coding DNA: TGTGCCAGCAGTGAAGTGTTGGGACTAGCGGGAGTGTCAGATACGCAGTATTTT.

The chain links TRBV7-2 to TRBJ2-1; 8 nucleotides line up with TRBD1. Germline values: CDR1 SGHTA, CDR2 FQGNSA. The V gene end was trimmed by 4 bases and the J gene end by 6 bases; junction bases not matched to a gene: 11. This CDR3 has 16 residues. The CDR3 loop is CASSSPGTGATNEQFF. The CDR3, as DNA: TGTGCCAGCAGCTCCCCCGGGACAGGAGCAACCAATGAGCAGTTCTTC.

This sequence joins TRBV5-4 and TRBJ1-2; tentative D call: TRBD1 (5 bases). The germline V and J ends were trimmed by 2 bases and 0 bases, with 17 bases remaining between them. The CDR3 runs 17 residues. Per germline, CDR1 SGHNT and CDR2 YYREEE (reference sequence). The CDR3 spells CASSFPGLPSANYGYTF. The CDR3 nucleotides read TGTGCCAGCAGCTTTCCGGGACTCCCGTCAGCTAACTATGGCTACACCTTC.

This clone was observed a few times. The rearrangement joins TRBV4-1 to TRBJ1-5, with D possibly being TRBD1 (5 bases). This CDR3 spans 15 amino acids. The germline CDR1 and CDR2 sequences are MGHRA and YSYEKL. Trimming pared 1 base from V and 5 bases from J, leaving 12 bases between. The CDR3 spells CASSQGWTPDQPQHF. The DNA of the CDR3 is TGCGCCAGCAGCCAAGGGTGGACACCAGATCAGCCCCAGCATTTT.

The chain has TRBV5-4 and TRBJ2-3; TRBD2 matches 13 bases. Germline CDR1 SGHNT, CDR2 YYREEE (reference sequence). V gave up 3 bases and J gave up 6 bases; unmatched junction bases: 13. The CDR3 has 18 amino acids. CDR3 region: CASSWGTSGTLEADTQYF. CDR3 in DNA: TGTGCCAGCAGCTGGGGGACTAGCGGGACCTTAGAGGCTGATACGCAGTATTTT.

This sequence joins TRBV7-3 and TRBJ2-5; TRBD1 agrees at 10 bases. This CDR3 comprises 15 residues. Germline CDR1 reads SGHTA; CDR2 reads FQGTGA. J gave up 5 bases and V 5 bases, and 8 bases lay outside the gene matches. The CDR3, as DNA: TGTGCCAGCAGCGCGGACAGGGGGACTTGGGAGACCCAGTACTTC. Translated: CASSADRGTWETQYF.

The V and J genes are TRBV6-6 and TRBJ1-3, with TRBD1 as a possible D gene (5 bases). Germline V lookup: CDR1 MNHNY, CDR2 SVGAGI (reference sequence). The CDR3 has 16 amino acids. Trimming cost V 6 bases and J 0 bases, with 15 bases left between them. The CDR3 DNA follows: TGTGCCAGCAGCCGGGACCCCAGGGACTCTGGAAACACCATATATTTT. Translated, it gives CASSRDPRDSGNTIYF.

This chain joins TRBV25-1 and TRBJ2-2; 8 bases fit TRBD2. With V trimmed by 5 bases and J by 1 base, 6 bases remained unmatched. Germline CDR1 MGHDK, CDR2 SYGVNS. This CDR3 is built from 16 residues. DNA for the CDR3: TGTGCCAGCAGTAGCGGGAGAACCTTGAACACCGGGGAGCTGTTTTTT. As protein: CASSSGRTLNTGELFF.

This clone was detected only once. The chain employs TRBV14 and TRBJ2-1; TRBD1 matches at 10 bases. The germline V gene encodes CDR1 SGHDN and CDR2 FVKESK. J lost 2 bases, V lost 4 bases, and 8 bases had no gene match. This CDR3 comprises 17 residues. The CDR3 protein is CASSPKTGQGAYNEQFF. CDR3 in DNA: TGTGCCAGCAGCCCAAAGACAGGACAGGGGGCCTACAATGAGCAGTTCTTC.

The chain links TRBV28 to TRBJ1-4; D gene uncertain. Germline V gene lookup returns CDR1 MDHEN and CDR2 SYDVKM. Trimming removed 5 bases from V and 3 bases from J, with 7 bases in between. This CDR3 is 13 amino acids long. In DNA form, the CDR3 reads TGTGCCAGCAGTAACAGCCCTAATGAAAAACTGTTTTTT. It specifies CASSNSPNEKLFF.

In this sample, this clone turned up once. V and J are TRBV30 and TRBJ2-3; D gene ambiguous. CDR3 length equals 12 residues. The V gene lost 7 bases and the J gene lost 1 base, with 9 bases spanning the gap. From germline, CDR1 is GTSNPN and CDR2 SVGIG (reference sequence). The CDR3 spells CAYIIGTDTQYF. The DNA for the CDR3 is TGTGCCTACATAATCGGCACAGATACGCAGTATTTT.

The chain links TRBV11-2 to TRBJ1-2, with no clear D. The CDR3 has 14 residues. V was clipped by 4 bases and J by 8 bases, with 17 bases between them. Germline values: CDR1 SGHAT, CDR2 FQNNGV. The CDR3 region is CASSSLGRRGGYTF. CDR3 coding DNA: TGTGCCAGCAGCTCCTTGGGTAGGCGTGGAGGCTACACCTTC.

As to this clone: This specimen includes other DNA sequences encoding the same CDR3. The rearrangement links TRBV5-1 to TRBJ1-1, with no clear D. This CDR3 contains 14 residues. V lost 0 bases and J 1 base, leaving 7 bases between the germline ends. The V gene's germline CDR1 is SGHRS and CDR2 YFSETQ. The CDR3 coding sequence is TGCGCCAGCAGCTTGGTACCCACGAACACTGAAGCTTTCTTT. Translating gives CASSLVPTNTEAFF.

The CDR3 nucleotides read TGTGCCAGCAGCTTGGGACTAGCGGGGAGCACCGGGGAGACCCAGTACTTC. Amino acid sequence: CASSLGLAGSTGETQYF. The V gene is TRBV5-6, the J gene TRBJ2-5; 11 nucleotides line up with TRBD2. This CDR3 is 17 amino acids long. Trimming cost V 0 bases and J 5 bases; bases outside gene matches: 9. Germline V gene data show CDR1 as SGHDT and CDR2 as YYEEEE.

The chain combines TRBV9 with TRBJ1-2, with 8 nucleotides matching TRBD1. Germline V CDR1 and CDR2: SGDLS, YYNGEE. Unmatched junction bases numbered 9, after V lost 4 bases and J lost 4 bases. The CDR3 covers 15 residues. CDR3 in DNA: TGTGCCAGCAGCCCCGGCGGACAGGGCGGCTATGGCTACACCTTC. It translates to CASSPGGQGGYGYTF.

For this clone: The same CDR3 can be traced to other DNA sequences in this sample. As DNA, the CDR3 is TGTGCCAGCAGCTTGCGGGACTACAATGAGCAGTTCTTC. Encoded protein: CASSLRDYNEQFF. V gene TRBV11-2 combines with J gene TRBJ2-1, with D perhaps TRBD2 (6 bases). This CDR3 has 13 amino acids. Germline V gives CDR1 SGHAT, CDR2 FQNNGV. With 3 bases removed from V and 3 bases from J, the gap between germline ends came to 6 bases.